This TCR beta chain was sequenced during a study of OX40 agonist ivuxolimab in advanced cancers. Study-level information: A diagnosis of hepatocellular carcinoma, melanoma, renal cell or head and neck cancer was present in dose-escalation patients. Those enrolled were about 82% male, with a mean age of approximately 60 years and ages from about 20 to 80. Study-level points and caveats: Specificity for antigen went undetermined in the expanded peripheral T cells. The 0.1-3.0 mg/kg partial responders had among the lowest clonal expansion.

As concerns this clone: What it recognizes is unknown.

This CDR3 is built from 15 residues. Deletions cut 5 bases from V and 2 bases from J, with 14 bases between. Per germline, CDR1 SGHNT and CDR2 YENEEA. Clones were read by immunoSEQ multiplex PCR, and TCRdb kept only the in-frame ones, dropping some. The profile covers under 50,000 clones, with around 80% appearing a single time and 5% to 5.5% taken by the ten largest. The source was CD4+ or CD8+ T cells sorted from blood, collected in a trial of the OX40 agonist ivuxolimab. The chain couples TRBV11-3 to TRBJ2-3, with TRBD1 as a possible D gene (7 bases). This receptor was taken from an adult with an advanced solid tumor such as melanoma, head and neck, liver or kidney cancer. The CDR3 DNA reads as TGTGCCAGCAGCGGAGGGGGGACAGACACAGATACGCAGTATTTT. Encoded protein: CASSGGGTDTDTQYF.